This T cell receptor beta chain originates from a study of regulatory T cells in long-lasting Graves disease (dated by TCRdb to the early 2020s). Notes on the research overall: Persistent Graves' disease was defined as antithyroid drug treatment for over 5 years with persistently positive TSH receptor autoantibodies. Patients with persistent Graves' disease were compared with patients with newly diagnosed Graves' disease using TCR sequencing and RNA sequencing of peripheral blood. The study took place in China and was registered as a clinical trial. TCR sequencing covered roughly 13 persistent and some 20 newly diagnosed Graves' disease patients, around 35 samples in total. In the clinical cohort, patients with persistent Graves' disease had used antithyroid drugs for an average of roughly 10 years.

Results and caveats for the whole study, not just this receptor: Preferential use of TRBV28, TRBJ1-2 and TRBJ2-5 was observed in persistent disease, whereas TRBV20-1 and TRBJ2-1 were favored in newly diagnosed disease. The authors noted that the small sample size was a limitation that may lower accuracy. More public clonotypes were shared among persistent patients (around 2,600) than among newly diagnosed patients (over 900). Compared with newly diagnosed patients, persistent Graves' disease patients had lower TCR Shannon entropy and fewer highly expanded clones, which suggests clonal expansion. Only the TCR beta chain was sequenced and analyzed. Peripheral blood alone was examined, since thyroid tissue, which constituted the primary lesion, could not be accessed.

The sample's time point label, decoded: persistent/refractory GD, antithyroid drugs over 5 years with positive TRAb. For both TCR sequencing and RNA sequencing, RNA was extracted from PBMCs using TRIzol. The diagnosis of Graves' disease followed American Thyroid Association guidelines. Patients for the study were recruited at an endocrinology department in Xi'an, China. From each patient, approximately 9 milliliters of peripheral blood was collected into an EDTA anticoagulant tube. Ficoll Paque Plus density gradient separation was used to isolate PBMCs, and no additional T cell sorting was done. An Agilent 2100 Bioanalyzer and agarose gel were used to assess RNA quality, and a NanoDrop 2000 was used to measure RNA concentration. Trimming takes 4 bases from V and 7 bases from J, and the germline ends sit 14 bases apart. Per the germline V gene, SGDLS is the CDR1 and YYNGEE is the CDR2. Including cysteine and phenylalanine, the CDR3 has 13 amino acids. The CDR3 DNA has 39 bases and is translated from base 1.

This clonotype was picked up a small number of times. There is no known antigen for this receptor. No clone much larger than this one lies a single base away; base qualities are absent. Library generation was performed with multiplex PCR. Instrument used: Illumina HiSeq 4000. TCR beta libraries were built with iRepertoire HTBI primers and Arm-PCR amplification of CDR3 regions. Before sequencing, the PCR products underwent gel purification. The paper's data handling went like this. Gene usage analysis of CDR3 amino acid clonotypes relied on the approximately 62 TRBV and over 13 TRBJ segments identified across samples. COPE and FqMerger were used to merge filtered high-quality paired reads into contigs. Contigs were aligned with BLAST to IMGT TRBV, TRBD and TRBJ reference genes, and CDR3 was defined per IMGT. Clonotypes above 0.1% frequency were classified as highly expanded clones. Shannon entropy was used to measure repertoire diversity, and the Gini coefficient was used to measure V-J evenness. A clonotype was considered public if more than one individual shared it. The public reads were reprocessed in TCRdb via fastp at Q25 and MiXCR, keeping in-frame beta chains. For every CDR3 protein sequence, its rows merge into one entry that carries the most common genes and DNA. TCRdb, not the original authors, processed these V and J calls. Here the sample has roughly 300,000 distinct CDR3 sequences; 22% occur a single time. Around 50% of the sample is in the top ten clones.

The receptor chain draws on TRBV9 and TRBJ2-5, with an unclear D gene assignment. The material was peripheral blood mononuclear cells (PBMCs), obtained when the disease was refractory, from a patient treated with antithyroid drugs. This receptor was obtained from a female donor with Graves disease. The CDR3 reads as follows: CASSPPGRVTQYF. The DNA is TGTGCCAGCAGCCCACCCGGTAGGGTGACCCAGTACTTC.